This T cell receptor beta chain was captured in a study of human T cells and chemical hapten exposure. Study results and limitations: The formation of large CDR3 similarity clusters by expanded TCRs significantly exceeded that of controls.

TCRdb called the RACE reads again in MiXCR, with one record for every CDR3 protein. The profile covers approximately 120,000 distinct CDR3 sequences, with 9.2% appearing a single time and 2.5% to 3.5% taken by the ten largest. A remark on this clonotype: Its antigen is unknown.

Time point of the sample: patch test 2, 6 weeks after DPC sensitization. As for treatment: therapeutic diphenylcyclopropenone sensitization with weekly scalp DPC. Participating donors were patients with alopecia, aged 18 to 70 years, considered appropriate candidates for DPC. The CDR3 has 14 amino acids. V lost 7 bases and J 6 bases, leaving 17 bases between the germline ends. Germline V gives CDR1 MNHEY, CDR2 SMNVEV (reference sequence). This chain links TRBV27 with TRBJ2-3; D remains unclear. This clonotype was obtained from a woman aged 40 to 49 with alopecia areata. Some clones in this sample may be carry-over from other donors' samples. The specimen comprised whole blood, sampled in connection with sensitization to the hapten diphenylcyclopropenone (DPC). The chain's CDR3 is CASTSGSSYDTQYF. CDR3 in DNA: TGTGCCAGCACTTCTGGATCGTCCTACGATACGCAGTATTTT.